This TCR beta chain was documented in a study of blood T cell repertoires in COVID-19. About the study: The origin of the acute and convalescent COVID-19 samples was the United States, Italy and Spain. The analysed material was cDNA or gDNA that came from T cells, B-cell-depleted T cells, or PBMCs.

In the original analysis: Amplification with reference gene primers provided the estimates of nucleated cell counts. Some clones are missing from TCRdb's copy, which holds only in-frame ones; the method was immunoSEQ multiplex PCR. The DNA was the basis for D and trimming; V, J and clone size are from that table. The sample lists under 150,000 clones, about 87% seen once, with around 26% in the top ten. The receptor comes from a human donor in a cohort sampled during active COVID-19. Sample: peripheral blood.

CDR3 sequence (DNA): TGCGCCAGCAGCTCCGGGACAGGAAGCTCCTACGAGCAGTACTTC. As protein: CASSSGTGSSYEQYF. V usage is TRBV5-1 and J usage is TRBJ2-7; the match to TRBD1 covers 8 bases. The CDR3 extends over 15 amino acids. In germline, CDR1 is SGHRS, CDR2 YFSETQ. J lost 0 bases, V lost 3 bases, and 5 bases had no gene match.